This is a list of T cell receptor beta chains from one sample in a study of regulatory dendritic cells for organ transplantation. Generated by immunoSEQ multiplex PCR, the TCRdb table keeps only in-frame clones and is missing some. The sample includes tens of thousands of clones, roughly 79% of them seen just once. Sequenced input: memory CD4+ T cells from blood. These receptors originate from a human donor in good health. Each CDR3 is given with its conserved first and last residue. The D gene is left open where the match is weak. Clone size, where shown, is once, few, many, or a class for clones that have expanded.

TGTGCCACCAGCAGAGACGATGAAGCTTTCTTT	CATSRDDEAFF	-	TRBV15	TRBJ1-1	-
TGTGCCAGCAGCGTAGATGGATGGGATGGCTACACCTTC	CASSVDGWDGYTF	-	TRBV9	TRBJ1-2	once
TGTGCCAGCAGCTCCCGGACAGGGAACTATGGCTACACCTTC	CASSSRTGNYGYTF	TRBD1	TRBV7-9	TRBJ1-2	once
TGCGCCAGCAGCCAAGATCAGTCTTCCCACCGCGAGCAGTACTTC	CASSQDQSSHREQYF	-	TRBV4-3	TRBJ2-7	-
TGTGCCAGCGGTTCCCGGGCCACTAACAATGAGCAGTTCTTC	CASGSRATNNEQFF	-	TRBV28	TRBJ2-1	-
TGTGCCAGCAGTTTACCGGGACTAGCGGGCTACGGGCAGTACTTC	CASSLPGLAGYGQYF	TRBD2	TRBV6-6	TRBJ2-7	-
TGCGCCAGCAGCTTGGAGGCTAGCGGGATTCATGAGCAGTTCTTC	CASSLEASGIHEQFF	TRBD2	TRBV5-1	TRBJ2-1	-
TGTGCCAGCAGCCCCTGGCAGGGTGAAGCTTTCTTT	CASSPWQGEAFF	-	TRBV5-8	TRBJ1-1	-
TGCGCCAGCAGTGCATTCTTGGGCACCGGGGAGCTGTTTTTT	CASSAFLGTGELFF	-	TRBV10-2	TRBJ2-2	-
TGTGCCAGCAGCTTCCGGGGAGAACCCAATCAGTTCTTC	CASSFRGEPNQFF	-	TRBV7-2	TRBJ2-1	-
TGTGCCAGCAGTCGACAGAACTATGGCTACACCTTC	CASSRQNYGYTF	-	TRBV6-5	TRBJ1-2	-
TGCGCCAGCAGCCAAGATATACTAGTTGGCGAGCAGTACTTC	CASSQDILVGEQYF	-	TRBV4-1	TRBJ2-7	few
TGCAGTGCCAAAGGACCGGGGGAGCAGTACTTC	CSAKGPGEQYF	-	TRBV20-1	TRBJ2-7	-
TGTGCCAGTAGTATGGTTGGCTACGAGCAGTACTTC	CASSMVGYEQYF	-	TRBV19	TRBJ2-7	few
TGTGCCAGCAGCCTATCAGTCCGCTCTGGGGCCAACGTCCTGACTTTC	CASSLSVRSGANVLTF	-	TRBV2	TRBJ2-6	-
TGTGCCAGCGGACTAGCGGGGACAGATACGCAGTATTTT	CASGLAGTDTQYF	TRBD2	TRBV2	TRBJ2-3	-
TGTGCCAGTAGTATGTCCCTCCCCACTGAAGCTTTCTTT	CASSMSLPTEAFF	-	TRBV19	TRBJ1-1	-
TGTGCCAGCAGTGAAGCGCCAGGACGGGGTAATGAAAAACTGTTTTTT	CASSEAPGRGNEKLFF	-	TRBV6-1	TRBJ1-4	-
TGTGCCAGCTCACCGCAGACCAGGGAAGGGTATGGCTACACCTTC	CASSPQTREGYGYTF	-	TRBV18	TRBJ1-2	-
TGTGCCAGCAGCGGAAATAACTATGGCTACACCTTC	CASSGNNYGYTF	-	TRBV28	TRBJ1-2	few
TGTGCCAGCATGGTCAGACAAACGTATGGCTACACCTTC	CASMVRQTYGYTF	-	TRBV2	TRBJ1-2	-
TGTGCCAGCAGCCCTTCGGGGCTTCTCCGGGGGGGGACAGAGGAGTTCTTC	CASSPSGLLRGGTEEFF	-	TRBV27	TRBJ2-1	-
TGTGCCAGCAGCCCCGTGGGGGGGGAGATTGCGTACTTC	CASSPVGGEIAYF	TRBD2	TRBV7-3	TRBJ2-7	-
TGTGCCAGCACCGGACGCGGGGGGCGGATTTCTGGGGCCAACGTCCTGACTTTC	CASTGRGGRISGANVLTF	TRBD2	TRBV11-2	TRBJ2-6	-
TGTGCCAGCAGCGCAGGTCCTAATCAGCCCCAGCATTTT	CASSAGPNQPQHF	-	TRBV9	TRBJ1-5	few
TGTGCCAGCAGCCAAGAAGGTGAATATAGCAATCAGCCCCAGCATTTT	CASSQEGEYSNQPQHF	-	TRBV4-2	TRBJ1-5	-
TGTGCCAGCAGTTCGAACTTTCGTACCCATGAGCAGTTCTTC	CASSSNFRTHEQFF	-	TRBV6-6	TRBJ2-1	once
TGTGCCAGCAGCTTCCGAACAGGGATTGATACGCAGTATTTT	CASSFRTGIDTQYF	-	TRBV7-2	TRBJ2-3	-
TGTGCCAGCCTACTAGCGGGAGGATCCTACGAGCAGTACTTC	CASLLAGGSYEQYF	TRBD2	TRBV28	TRBJ2-7	-
TGTGCCAGCAGCTTTCCGACAGGGCAGGACACCATATATTTT	CASSFPTGQDTIYF	TRBD1	TRBV7-9	TRBJ1-3	-
TGTGCCCGTACTCAGGGCTCTGGAAACACCATATATTTT	CARTQGSGNTIYF	-	TRBV30	TRBJ1-3	few
TGCGCCAGCAGCTTGTCGGGGACTAGCGGGATCAATGAGCAGTTCTTC	CASSLSGTSGINEQFF	TRBD2	TRBV5-1	TRBJ2-1	-
TGTGCCAGCAGCCAAGATCAGCGGGGGGGCGGGAGAGAGACCCAGTACTTC	CASSQDQRGGGRETQYF	TRBD2	TRBV14	TRBJ2-5	once
TGCGCCAGCAGTGAGTCGCGGGGACAAGAGACCCAGTACTTC	CASSESRGQETQYF	-	TRBV10-1	TRBJ2-5	-
TGTGCCAGCAGCTTAAGGTCTGGGTCGGATACGCAGTATTTT	CASSLRSGSDTQYF	-	TRBV7-6	TRBJ2-3	-
TGTGCCAGCTCAAAGACAGGGGGCGAACAGCCCCAGCATTTT	CASSKTGGEQPQHF	TRBD1	TRBV18	TRBJ1-5	-
TGTGCCAGCAGCTTAACAGGGGGAAACATTCAGTACTTC	CASSLTGGNIQYF	-	TRBV7-3	TRBJ2-4	once
TGCAGCGTTGGCCTAACTCTCGTGGCAGATACGCAGTATTTT	CSVGLTLVADTQYF	-	TRBV29-1	TRBJ2-3	once
TGCGCCAGCAGCCAAGACCAGGCAGGGGATTGGGGCTACACCTTC	CASSQDQAGDWGYTF	-	TRBV4-3	TRBJ1-2	-
TGTGCCAGCAGCTTAGAAGGGGGACGGTATGGGGACTACACCTTC	CASSLEGGRYGDYTF	-	TRBV7-9	TRBJ1-2	-
TGTGCCAGCAAGCGGCTAGCCCTCTACGAGCAGTACTTC	CASKRLALYEQYF	-	TRBV2	TRBJ2-7	-
TGCGCCAGCAGCCAAGATCGGGGGACAGGGGGCTATGAGACCCAGTACTTC	CASSQDRGTGGYETQYF	TRBD1	TRBV4-1	TRBJ2-5	-
TGTGCCAGCAGCTTAGCGGGACAGGGGGCGAGTCAGCCCCAGCATTTT	CASSLAGQGASQPQHF	TRBD1	TRBV7-2	TRBJ1-5	once
TGTGCTAGTGGTTTGGTAGAGTGGGGTTGGTCGAACACCGGGGAGCTGTTTTTT	CASGLVEWGWSNTGELFF	-	TRBV12-5	TRBJ2-2	-
TGTGCCAGTAGTATTACGAGCGGGGCGAACACCGGGGAGCTGTTTTTT	CASSITSGANTGELFF	TRBD2	TRBV19	TRBJ2-2	-
TGTGCCAGCAGCTCTGAGGGGGGGCCCTACAATGAGCAGTTCTTC	CASSSEGGPYNEQFF	-	TRBV11-3	TRBJ2-1	-
TGTGCCAGCTCACCAGGGAACTATAGCAATCAGCCCCAGCATTTT	CASSPGNYSNQPQHF	-	TRBV18	TRBJ1-5	few
TGTGCCAGCAGTTTGGTGTCTGAAGCTTTCTTT	CASSLVSEAFF	-	TRBV28	TRBJ1-1	-
TGTGCCAGCAGTACTATAGCGTTCGGGGAGCTGTTTTTT	CASSTIAFGELFF	-	TRBV11-2	TRBJ2-2	-